Listed below are T cell receptor beta chains from one sample, sequenced in a study of tumor-infiltrating lymphocytes in localized non-small cell lung cancer. Profiled with immunoSEQ multiplex PCR; TCRdb holds only in-frame clones, not every one. The repertoire has around 12,000 clones, approximately 83% of them found once; the top ten carry about 4%. Sequences were obtained from uninvolved lung tissue not adjacent to the tumor. These receptor sequences come from a human donor with non-small cell lung cancer. The CDR3 runs from the conserved cysteine through the conserved F or W.

v_gene: TRBV5-5
j_gene: TRBJ2-7
CDR3aa: CASSLGQGAYEQYF

v_gene: TRBV2
j_gene: TRBJ2-3
CDR3aa: CASSEAGTRSDTQYF

v_gene: TRBV28
j_gene: TRBJ1-3
CDR3aa: CASRTSGWDGNTIYF

v_gene: TRBV28
j_gene: TRBJ2-7
CDR3aa: CASSLLRGRQYF

v_gene: TRBV11-2
j_gene: TRBJ2-7
CDR3aa: CASKKGESSYEQYF

v_gene: TRBV4-1
j_gene: TRBJ2-1
CDR3aa: CASSPLRGLESEQFF

v_gene: TRBV6-1
j_gene: TRBJ2-7
CDR3aa: CASRGSGQGVYEQYF

v_gene: TRBV19
j_gene: TRBJ2-7
CDR3aa: CASSATGGNEQYF

v_gene: TRBV1
j_gene: TRBJ2-3
CDR3aa: CTSSQDRHAQYF

v_gene: TRBV19
j_gene: TRBJ2-3
CDR3aa: CASSISADSFTDTQYF

v_gene: TRBV6-5
j_gene: TRBJ2-1
CDR3aa: CASSSGLKYNEQFF

v_gene: TRBV2
j_gene: TRBJ1-2
CDR3aa: CASSTNRGGTSNPTPAFYGYTF

v_gene: TRBV6-5
j_gene: TRBJ2-7
CDR3aa: CASSRREGLEKQYF

v_gene: TRBV2
j_gene: TRBJ1-1
CDR3aa: CASIPRTGQGRAFF

v_gene: TRBV10-3
j_gene: TRBJ1-3
CDR3aa: CAIGRYGSGNTIYF

v_gene: TRBV29-1
j_gene: TRBJ2-5
CDR3aa: CSVLFQGRQETQYF

v_gene: TRBV4-1
j_gene: TRBJ2-2
CDR3aa: CASSPSGRETGELFF

v_gene: TRBV27
j_gene: TRBJ2-5
CDR3aa: CASSYTAQETQYF

v_gene: TRBV19
j_gene: TRBJ2-2
CDR3aa: CASSILLESTGELFF

v_gene: TRBV4-2
j_gene: TRBJ2-1
CDR3aa: CASSLQPGTSYNEQFF

v_gene: TRBV20-1
j_gene: TRBJ1-2
CDR3aa: CSANPADGYTF

v_gene: TRBV28
j_gene: TRBJ2-5
CDR3aa: CASGQGAEETQYF

v_gene: TRBV30
j_gene: TRBJ2-3
CDR3aa: CAWSSWRYTDTQYF

v_gene: TRBV19
j_gene: TRBJ2-7
CDR3aa: CASRQTSGINYEQYF

v_gene: TRBV6-1
j_gene: TRBJ2-5
CDR3aa: CASSEGAIWEQYF

v_gene: TRBV7-8
j_gene: TRBJ1-1
CDR3aa: CASSLDNRNTEAFF

v_gene: TRBV6-5
j_gene: TRBJ1-3
CDR3aa: CASSYSGSGNTIYF

v_gene: TRBV11-2
j_gene: TRBJ2-7
CDR3aa: CASSLVFIPYEQYF

v_gene: TRBV10-3
j_gene: TRBJ2-5
CDR3aa: CAISQSFQETQYF

v_gene: TRBV5-1
j_gene: TRBJ2-7
CDR3aa: CASSLEGGQSYEQYF

v_gene: TRBV25-1
j_gene: TRBJ1-1
CDR3aa: CASSEYKVWETEAFF

v_gene: TRBV7-9
j_gene: TRBJ1-1
CDR3aa: CASSSIGLNTEAFF

v_gene: TRBV10-3
j_gene: TRBJ2-7
CDR3aa: CAISPKLAAGLYEQYF

v_gene: TRBV28
j_gene: TRBJ1-3
CDR3aa: CASSPTQGSISGNTIYF

v_gene: TRBV5-1
j_gene: TRBJ1-1
CDR3aa: CASSFNQGLGNTEAFF

v_gene: TRBV15
j_gene: TRBJ2-1
CDR3aa: CATSRDEEYNEQFF

v_gene: TRBV25-1
j_gene: TRBJ2-5
CDR3aa: CASRGDLQETQYF

v_gene: TRBV29-1
j_gene: TRBJ1-1
CDR3aa: CSVEEVRATEAFF

v_gene: TRBV29-1
j_gene: TRBJ2-7
CDR3aa: CSSVRGGEQYF

v_gene: TRBV4-1
j_gene: TRBJ2-3
CDR3aa: CASSQDRLAGTDTQYF

v_gene: TRBV5-4
j_gene: TRBJ1-1
CDR3aa: CASSLVGGEAFF

v_gene: TRBV6-6
j_gene: TRBJ2-6
CDR3aa: CASPRDRYAGANVLTF